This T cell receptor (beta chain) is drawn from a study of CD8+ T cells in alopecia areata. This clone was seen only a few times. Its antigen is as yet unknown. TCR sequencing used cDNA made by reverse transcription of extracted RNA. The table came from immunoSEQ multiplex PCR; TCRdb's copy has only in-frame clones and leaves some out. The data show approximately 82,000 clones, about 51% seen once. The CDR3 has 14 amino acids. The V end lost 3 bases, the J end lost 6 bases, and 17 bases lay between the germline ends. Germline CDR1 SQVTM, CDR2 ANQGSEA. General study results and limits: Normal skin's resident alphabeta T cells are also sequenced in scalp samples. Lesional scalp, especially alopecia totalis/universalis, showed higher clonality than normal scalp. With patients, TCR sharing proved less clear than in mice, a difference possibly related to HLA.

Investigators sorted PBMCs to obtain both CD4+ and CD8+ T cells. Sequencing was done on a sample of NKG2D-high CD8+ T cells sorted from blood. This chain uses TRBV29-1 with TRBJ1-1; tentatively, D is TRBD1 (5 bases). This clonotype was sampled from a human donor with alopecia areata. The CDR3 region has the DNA TGCAGCGTTGAGTTTTCCGGGGGACCACCTGAAGCTTTCTTT. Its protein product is CSVEFSGGPPEAFF.